This record looks at one TCR beta chain sequence and its context. This specimen comes from a study of OX40 agonist ivuxolimab in advanced cancers. Using immunoSEQ multiplex PCR, the repertoire was profiled, and TCRdb retains in-frame clones only, with some absent. This sample has 87,000 or so clones, with around 85% found just once. V lost 4 bases and J 4 bases, leaving 16 bases between the germline ends. From germline, CDR1 is PRHDT and CDR2 FYEKMQ (reference sequence). CDR3 length: 16 amino acids. This TCR was recovered from an adult with an advanced solid tumor such as melanoma, head and neck, liver or kidney cancer. The sample was CD4+ or CD8+ T cells sorted from blood, taken in a trial of the OX40 agonist ivuxolimab. The J gene is TRBJ2-2, the V gene TRBV13; a possible D gene is TRBD2 (6 bases). The CDR3 DNA follows: TGTGCCAGCAGCTCCCCCCGGGAGCGGATCACCGGGGAGCTGTTTTTT. Translating gives CASSSPRERITGELFF.